The source of this T cell receptor (beta chain) is a study of blood T cell repertoires in COVID-19. The wider study: T cells, B-cell-depleted T cells, or PBMCs provided the cDNA or gDNA that served as material.

Clones were read by immunoSEQ multiplex PCR, and TCRdb kept only the in-frame ones, dropping some. The table lists approximately 400,000 clones, 81% of them singletons. The V gene's germline CDR1 is SGDLS and CDR2 YYNGEE. J was trimmed by 3 bases and V by 2 bases; bases with no gene match: 4. The length of the CDR3 is 14 residues. The TCR was taken from a human donor with acute or convalescent COVID-19. The donor label of this sample is uncertain. This rearrangement joins TRBV9 to TRBJ2-7, with 8 bases aligning to TRBD2. The sample comprised peripheral blood. Here the CDR3 reads CASSVSTSGYEQYF. The CDR3 DNA reads as TGTGCCAGCAGCGTCAGTACTAGCGGCTACGAGCAGTACTTC.